The rows below give T cell receptor beta chains drawn from one sample of a study of OX40 agonist ivuxolimab in advanced cancers. Produced via immunoSEQ multiplex PCR; TCRdb's table is partial and in-frame only. The sample yields roughly 80,000 clones, about nine tenths seen once. The source was CD4+ or CD8+ T cells sorted from blood, collected in a trial of the OX40 agonist ivuxolimab. The receptors come from an adult with an advanced solid tumor such as melanoma, head and neck, liver or kidney cancer. Each CDR3 is given with its conserved first and last residue. Each record gives: V gene, J gene, clone size, D gene, CDR3 DNA, CDR3 protein. A D gene is named only where the DNA matches it firmly. Clone sizes are given selectively: once, few, many, or a class where the clone is expanded.

V gene: TRBV19
J gene: TRBJ1-5
clone size: -
D gene: -
CDR3 DNA: TGTGCCAGTCAGGACAGTCGGAATCAGCCCCAGCATTTT
CDR3 protein: CASQDSRNQPQHF

V gene: TRBV9
J gene: TRBJ2-1
clone size: -
D gene: TRBD2
CDR3 DNA: TGTGCCAGCAGCGTCGGGCGGGAGGGATCCTACAATGAGCAGTTCTTC
CDR3 protein: CASSVGREGSYNEQFF

V gene: TRBV5-1
J gene: TRBJ2-2
clone size: -
D gene: TRBD2
CDR3 DNA: TGCGCCAGCAGCCGGACTAGCGGGAACACCGGGGAGCTGTTTTTT
CDR3 protein: CASSRTSGNTGELFF

V gene: TRBV30
J gene: TRBJ2-7
clone size: -
D gene: -
CDR3 DNA: TGTGCCTGGAGTGTCCAGAGCGAGCAGTACTTC
CDR3 protein: CAWSVQSEQYF

V gene: TRBV29-1
J gene: TRBJ2-3
clone size: -
D gene: TRBD1
CDR3 DNA: TGCAGCGTTGAGACAGGGCATACGCAGTATTTT
CDR3 protein: CSVETGHTQYF

V gene: TRBV7-6
J gene: TRBJ2-3
clone size: -
D gene: -
CDR3 DNA: TGTGCCAGCAGTTCGCTCCTGGGAGGTACAGATACGCAGTATTTT
CDR3 protein: CASSSLLGGTDTQYF

V gene: TRBV6-1
J gene: TRBJ1-6
clone size: -
D gene: TRBD1
CDR3 DNA: TGTGCCAGCAGTGAACTGGACAGGGTCTACTCACCCCTCCACTTT
CDR3 protein: CASSELDRVYSPLHF

V gene: TRBV9
J gene: TRBJ2-3
clone size: -
D gene: -
CDR3 DNA: TGTGCCAGCGGGCCATACATGGAGGGCACAGATACGCAGTATTTT
CDR3 protein: CASGPYMEGTDTQYF

V gene: TRBV4-1
J gene: TRBJ2-3
clone size: -
D gene: TRBD2
CDR3 DNA: TGCGCCAGCAGCCAACTCGGGACTAGCGGAACTAGCACAGATACGCAGTATTTT
CDR3 protein: CASSQLGTSGTSTDTQYF

V gene: TRBV6-4
J gene: TRBJ2-5
clone size: -
D gene: TRBD1
CDR3 DNA: TGTGCCAGCAGTTCAACAGGGGGGAGAGGAGAGACCCAGTACTTC
CDR3 protein: CASSSTGGRGETQYF

V gene: TRBV10-3
J gene: TRBJ2-4
clone size: -
D gene: -
CDR3 DNA: TGTGCCACCACCGCCGACGGGGGGCAAGGCAAAAACATTCAGTACTTC
CDR3 protein: CATTADGGQGKNIQYF

V gene: TRBV28
J gene: TRBJ1-5
clone size: -
D gene: TRBD1
CDR3 DNA: TGTGCCAGCAGCGGGGAGGGACAGATACGCCAGCCCCAGCATTTT
CDR3 protein: CASSGEGQIRQPQHF

V gene: TRBV18
J gene: TRBJ1-1
clone size: -
D gene: -
CDR3 DNA: TGTGCCAGCTCACAGGACAAAGCAAGGGACACTGAAGCTTTCTTT
CDR3 protein: CASSQDKARDTEAFF

V gene: TRBV7-3
J gene: TRBJ1-1
clone size: once
D gene: -
CDR3 DNA: TGTGCCAGCAGCCGCGACCCCGGCACTGAAGCTTTCTTT
CDR3 protein: CASSRDPGTEAFF

V gene: TRBV19
J gene: TRBJ2-1
clone size: -
D gene: -
CDR3 DNA: TGTGCCAGTAGTAGCACACGGGACGGATACAATGAGCAGTTCTTC
CDR3 protein: CASSSTRDGYNEQFF

V gene: TRBV28
J gene: TRBJ2-3
clone size: -
D gene: TRBD2
CDR3 DNA: TGTGCCAGCAGTTTATCAGGACTAGCGGGGGACACAGATACGCAGTATTTT
CDR3 protein: CASSLSGLAGDTDTQYF

V gene: TRBV28
J gene: TRBJ2-1
clone size: -
D gene: -
CDR3 DNA: TGTGCCAGCAGTTCAAAACTCAGGGCGAGCTCCTACAATGAGCAGTTCTTC
CDR3 protein: CASSSKLRASSYNEQFF

V gene: TRBV11-3
J gene: TRBJ2-1
clone size: -
D gene: -
CDR3 DNA: TGTGCCAGCAGCTTAGATCCGGGTTCAGGTGAGCAGTTCTTC
CDR3 protein: CASSLDPGSGEQFF

V gene: TRBV5-6
J gene: TRBJ2-7
clone size: -
D gene: -
CDR3 DNA: TGTGCCAGCAGCTTGTTCCGTAGCGGAACCTACGAGCAGTACTTC
CDR3 protein: CASSLFRSGTYEQYF